The source of this TCR beta chain is a study of T cell changes during pregnancy in multiple sclerosis. Measured with immunoSEQ multiplex PCR; TCRdb has only the in-frame clones, and not every one. The repertoire holds 91,000 or so clones, with 85% to 95% as singletons. This CDR3 comprises 16 residues. Germline V lookup: CDR1 MNHEY, CDR2 SVGAGI. The trim removed 0 bases at V and 0 bases at J, leaving 3 bases unmatched. The sample consisted of peripheral blood, taken after pregnancy. V and J are TRBV6-5 and TRBJ2-7; 9 nucleotides line up with TRBD1. The source of this sequence is a female donor with multiple sclerosis, enrolled in a pregnancy study. CDR3 in amino acids: CASSYSGQGYSYEQYF. The CDR3, as DNA: TGTGCCAGCAGTTACTCCGGACAGGGGTACTCCTACGAGCAGTACTTC.